Presented here are 15 T cell receptor beta chains from one specimen sequenced in a study of blood T cell repertoires in COVID-19 (dated by TCRdb to 2019 to 2021). Library generation was performed with the immunoSEQ multiplex PCR assay. Sourced from immuneACCESS, this table was stored by TCRdb with only in-frame sequences that have V and J called. A share of the clones is absent; for the studies checked, an unresolved V gene accounts for under half, and the remainder has no known explanation. Present in this sample are 140,000 to 150,000 clones, around 90% of which were seen just once. 1.5% to 2% of the sample is taken by the ten largest. Material for sequencing was peripheral blood. Receptor source: a man in his 70s with acute or convalescent COVID-19.

This sequence joins TRBV19 and TRBJ1-1; D ambiguous. The V gene lost 3 bases and the J gene lost 7 bases, with 6 bases spanning the gap. CDR1 is LNHDA, CDR2 SQIVND, per germline (reference sequence). This CDR3 region has 11 residues. The CDR3 reads CASSIGGEAFF. The CDR3 nucleotides are TGTGCCAGTAGTATCGGCGGTGAAGCTTTCTTT.

The chain employs TRBV6-5 and TRBJ2-1; TRBD2 matches 13 bases. The CDR3 sequence is 13 residues long. Germline V gene data show CDR1 as MNHEY and CDR2 as SVGAGI. The V segment lost 10 bases and the J segment 9 bases; nucleotides outside the gene matches: 6. The CDR3 DNA is TGTGCCACCGGGACTAGCGGGGTCGGTGAGCAGTTCTTC. It yields the protein CATGTSGVGEQFF.

This chain links TRBV7-2 with TRBJ2-3, with D perhaps TRBD2 (6 bases). Trimming shortened V by 1 base and J by 4 bases, and 15 bases separated the two germline ends. The CDR3 is 16 residues long. Germline lookup yields CDR1 SGHTA and CDR2 FQGNSA. The DNA for the CDR3 is TGTGCCAGCAGCTTAGTGAAGCCTAGCGATCCAGATACGCAGTATTTT. Protein product: CASSLVKPSDPDTQYF.

The chain has TRBV7-9 and TRBJ2-2; perhaps TRBD1 as D (6 bases). Germline V gene data show CDR1 as SEHNR and CDR2 as FQNEAQ (reference sequence). This CDR3 is 14 amino acids long. The V end was cut by 5 bases, the J end by 7 bases, with 14 bases between. The CDR3 bases are TGTGCCAGCAGCCTAAAGGGGGATGACGGGGAGCTGTTTTTT. This sequence encodes CASSLKGDDGELFF.

The chain employs TRBV5-8 and TRBJ2-3, with a possible D match to TRBD1 (5 bases). With 4 bases removed from V and 4 bases from J, the gap between germline ends came to 13 bases. There are 14 residues in the CDR3. CDR1 SGHTS and CDR2 YDEGEE come from the germline V gene. The CDR3 region is CASSRARRADTQYF. CDR3 DNA sequence: TGTGCCAGCAGCAGAGCCCGCAGGGCAGATACGCAGTATTTT.

V is TRBV5-1 and J is TRBJ1-1; D might be TRBD1 (5 bases). There are 13 residues in the CDR3. CDR1 and CDR2 from the germline V gene are SGHRS and YFSETQ. Between the trimmed V and J ends, which lost 2 bases and 4 bases, there was a span of 9 bases. The CDR3 region has the DNA TGCGCCAGCAGCTTAGGCGGGGGCACTGAAGCTTTCTTT. Translated: CASSLGGGTEAFF.

This chain uses TRBV9 with TRBJ1-2; maybe TRBD1 (6 bases). The germline CDR1 and CDR2 sequences are SGDLS and YYNGEE. The CDR3 runs 15 residues. The V and J ends lost 2 bases and 7 bases respectively, with 18 bases between them. CDR3 sequence reads: CASSVGGQSVRGYTF. DNA of the CDR3: TGTGCCAGCAGCGTTGGAGGACAGTCGGTCCGTGGCTACACCTTC. The full variable domain, rest sourced from reference TRBV9 and TRBJ1-2, is DSGVTQTPKHLITATGQRVTLRCSPRSGDLSVYWYQQSLDQGLQFLIQYYNGEERAKGNILERFSAQQFPDLHSELNLSSLELGDSALYFCASSVGGQSVRGYTFGSGTRLTVV.

The DNA for the CDR3 is TGTGCCAGCAGCTTGATGGACAGGGTTGATCAGCCCCAGCATTTT. This codes for CASSLMDRVDQPQHF. This rearrangement joins TRBV5-6 to TRBJ1-5, with 8 bases aligning to TRBD1. The CDR3 is 15 residues long. Germline values: CDR1 SGHDT, CDR2 YYEEEE. V was pared by 1 base and J by 5 bases, with 5 bases of the junction left unmatched.

The table lists this clone with a count of one. The chain is built from TRBV24-1 and TRBJ1-2, with 7 positions matching TRBD1. From germline, CDR1 is KGHDR and CDR2 SFDVKD. The junction had 11 bases not matched to a gene; V was cut back by 6 bases and J by 8 bases. The CDR3 loop spans 14 amino acids. This CDR3 is CATSPKDRQRGYTF. CDR3 DNA: TGTGCCACCAGTCCGAAGGACAGGCAGCGCGGCTACACCTTC.

The rearrangement links TRBV6-5 to TRBJ2-2; D may be TRBD2 (6 bases). The CDR3 has 13 amino acids. Trimming shortened V by 6 bases and J by 6 bases, and 11 bases separated the two germline ends. The germline V gene has CDR1 MNHEY and CDR2 SVGAGI. Here the CDR3 reads CASRGGRSGELFF. The CDR3 bases are TGTGCCAGCAGGGGAGGACGTTCCGGGGAGCTGTTTTTT.

The rearrangement links TRBV12-3 or TRBV12-4 to TRBJ1-2; the D gene is possibly TRBD1 (6 bases). The ends were cut back, 5 bases at V and 8 bases at J, with 12 bases in the middle. The CDR3 extends over 12 amino acids. CDR3 protein: CASSRDMAGYTF. Written as DNA, the CDR3 is TGTGCCAGCAGTCGGGACATGGCCGGCTACACCTTC.

This chain connects TRBV11-2 to TRBJ2-2; TRBD1 aligns across 7 bases. The CDR3 length is 14 residues. V trimming: 4 bases; J trimming: 3 bases; junction bases outside the gene matches: 2. Germline assignment: CDR1 SGHAT and CDR2 FQNNGV. This CDR3 reads CASSSQGDTGELFF. CDR3 DNA: TGTGCCAGCAGCTCGCAGGGGGACACCGGGGAGCTGTTTTTT.

The J gene is TRBJ1-2, the V gene TRBV6-5, with 7 bases fitting TRBD1. Germline values: CDR1 MNHEY, CDR2 SVGAGI. The CDR3 is 13 residues long. J gave up 7 bases and V 0 bases, and 2 bases lay outside the gene matches. The CDR3 is CASSYSAGGGYTF. Written as DNA, the CDR3 is TGTGCCAGCAGTTACTCGGCAGGGGGTGGCTACACCTTC.

The V gene is TRBV6-5, the J gene TRBJ2-7; TRBD2 aligns across 7 bases. The CDR3 extends over 13 amino acids. Trimming took 6 bases from V and 1 from J; bases not matched to a gene: 3. Per the germline V gene, CDR1 is MNHEY and CDR2 is SVGAGI. The CDR3 is CASRVRGSYEQYF. The CDR3 region has the DNA TGTGCCAGCAGGGTGCGGGGGTCCTACGAGCAGTACTTC.

The V call is TRBV19, the J call TRBJ2-2; TRBD1 might be the D (5 bases). Germline V CDR1 and CDR2: LNHDA, SQIVND (reference sequence). The CDR3 extends over 15 amino acids. The V end was cut by 7 bases, the J end by 3 bases, with 15 bases between. CDR3 nucleotide sequence: TGTGCCAGTATTTTCCAAGACAGTTACACCGGGGAGCTGTTTTTT. Its protein product is CASIFQDSYTGELFF.